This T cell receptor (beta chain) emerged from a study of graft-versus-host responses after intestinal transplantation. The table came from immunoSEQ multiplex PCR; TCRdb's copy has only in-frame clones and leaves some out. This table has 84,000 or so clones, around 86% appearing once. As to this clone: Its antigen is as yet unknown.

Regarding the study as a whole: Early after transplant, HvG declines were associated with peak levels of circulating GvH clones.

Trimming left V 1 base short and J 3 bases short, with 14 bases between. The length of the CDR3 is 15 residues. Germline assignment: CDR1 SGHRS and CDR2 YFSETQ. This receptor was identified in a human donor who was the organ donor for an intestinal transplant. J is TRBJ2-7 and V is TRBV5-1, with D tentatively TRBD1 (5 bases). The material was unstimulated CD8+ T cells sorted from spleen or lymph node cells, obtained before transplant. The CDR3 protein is CASSLNKVGVYEQYF. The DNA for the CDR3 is TGCGCCAGCAGCTTGAATAAGGTAGGGGTCTACGAGCAGTACTTC.